The next 24 T cell receptor beta chains were all read from a single sample in a study of Ad26.COV2.S vaccination and SARS-CoV-2 variants. Treatment of the sample: 19 received Ad26.COV2.S at low or high dose, single or two shots; roughly 5 received placebo; per-sample allocation not given. Following the first vaccine or placebo injection, samples were taken on day 63. The protocol was immunoSEQ multiplex PCR, while the TCRdb copy is restricted to in-frame clones and leaves out a portion. The sample holds around 250,000 clones; roughly 89% are singletons and the top ten take just under 3%. Sequencing used peripheral blood, obtained in a trial of Ad26.COV2.S vaccine versus placebo. The receptor source for this set is a person aged 18-60 years who received the Ad26.COV2.S COVID-19 vaccine or a placebo.

There are a few counts of this clone. This chain uses TRBV12-3 or TRBV12-4 with TRBJ1-2, with D maybe TRBD1 (6 bases). V lost 5 bases, J lost 8 bases, and 15 bases lay in between. The CDR3 sequence is 13 residues long. The CDR3 spells CASSQGPPAGYTF. The CDR3 DNA follows: TGTGCCAGCAGTCAGGGGCCCCCCGCGGGCTACACCTTC.

The V and J genes are TRBV7-9 and TRBJ2-7, with 9 positions matching TRBD1. Germline V lookup: CDR1 SEHNR, CDR2 FQNEAQ (reference sequence). The CDR3 is 12 amino acids. V lost 4 bases and J lost 9; bases outside the gene matches: 4. This CDR3 is CASSSYRGPQYV. The CDR3, as DNA: TGTGCCAGCAGCTCGTACAGGGGGCCGCAGTACGTC.

The chain is built from TRBV6-5 and TRBJ1-4; a weak D match, TRBD1 (5 bases). V gave up 4 bases and J gave up 0 bases, with 12 bases separating them. Germline CDR1 reads MNHEY; CDR2 reads SVGAGI. The CDR3 has 16 amino acids. The CDR3 DNA sequence: TGTGCCAGCAGTTCTACAGGCTTTGCAACTAATGAAAAACTGTTTTTT. Amino acids: CASSSTGFATNEKLFF.

The chain employs TRBV6-2 or TRBV6-3 and TRBJ1-5; D is perhaps TRBD1 (6 bases). Per germline, CDR1 MNHEY and CDR2 SVGEGT. V lost 4 bases to trimming and J lost 7 bases, with 11 bases between them. The CDR3 covers 13 residues. DNA of the CDR3: TGTGCCAGCAGTTCAACAGGGAGGCAGCCCCAGCATTTT. Translation gives CASSSTGRQPQHF.

The V and J genes are TRBV6-2 or TRBV6-3 and TRBJ2-1; 8 nucleotides agree with TRBD2. CDR1 MNHEY and CDR2 SVGEGT come from the germline V gene. J gave up 9 bases and V 2 bases, and 12 bases lay outside the gene matches. The CDR3 loop spans 16 amino acids. CDR3 sequence reads: CASSYRTGLVVGEQFF. The CDR3 coding sequence is TGTGCCAGCAGTTACCGTACGGGACTAGTAGTCGGTGAGCAGTTCTTC.

The chain joins TRBV6-6 to TRBJ2-6; 7 nucleotides agree with TRBD2. This CDR3 is 20 amino acids long. From germline, CDR1 is MNHNY and CDR2 SVGAGI (reference sequence). V dropped 5 bases and J dropped 0; count of bases not matched to a gene: 16. The CDR3 loop reads CASSPRARGRRNSGANVLTF. The CDR3 coding sequence is TGTGCCAGCAGTCCGCGGGCGCGCGGGAGAAGGAACTCTGGGGCCAACGTCCTGACTTTC.

The genes are TRBV2 and TRBJ1-1; D is unclear. The CDR3 covers 14 residues. Germline CDR1 SNHLY, CDR2 FYNNEI. Trimming left V 7 bases short and J 0 bases short, with 12 bases between. The CDR3 coding sequence is TGTGCCAGCAAAATCCAGCGGATGAACACTGAAGCTTTCTTT. This codes for CASKIQRMNTEAFF.

The V gene is TRBV15, the J gene TRBJ1-1; the match to TRBD1 covers 7 bases. Germline V gene sequence: CDR1 LNHNV, CDR2 YYDKDF (reference sequence). The CDR3 covers 14 residues. Losses at the gene ends were 4 bases for V and 2 bases for J; bases not matched to a gene: 4. The CDR3 DNA sequence: TGTGCCACCAGCACAGGGACAGCCAACACTGAAGCTTTCTTT. The encoded protein is CATSTGTANTEAFF.

The V and J genes are TRBV30 and TRBJ1-3; 7 bases agree with TRBD1. Germline-derived CDR1 and CDR2 are GTSNPN and SVGIG (reference sequence). With 5 bases clipped from V and 0 bases from J, the junction kept 7 bases outside the gene matches. CDR3 length: 15 amino acids. The CDR3: CAWETGLSSGNTIYF. The CDR3 nucleotides read TGTGCCTGGGAGACAGGGTTGAGCTCTGGAAACACCATATATTTT.

The chain's CDR3 is CASSNQRFQETQYF. The CDR3 DNA is TGTGCCAGCAGCAACCAACGTTTCCAAGAGACCCAGTACTTC. This sequence joins TRBV7-2 and TRBJ2-5; D unclear. Germline V lookup: CDR1 SGHTA, CDR2 FQGNSA. The CDR3 runs 14 residues. The V end lost 5 bases, the J end lost 1 base, and 11 bases lay between the germline ends.

In its sample, this clone was seen once. V gene TRBV10-2 combines with J gene TRBJ2-7; 10 nucleotides match TRBD2. The CDR3 contains 14 residues. The V segment lost 5 bases and the J segment 2 bases; nucleotides outside the gene matches: 3. From germline, CDR1 is WSHSY and CDR2 SAAADI. The CDR3 is CASSNLAGAYEQYV. The CDR3 bases are TGCGCCAGCAGTAACCTAGCGGGAGCCTACGAGCAGTACGTC.

The rearrangement uses TRBV27 and TRBJ1-5, with D perhaps matching TRBD1 (6 bases). Trimming took 5 bases from V and 6 from J, leaving 14 bases between them. CDR1 and CDR2 (germline): MNHEY, SMNVEV (reference sequence). The CDR3 covers 14 residues. CDR3 region: CASSRTGRGQPQHF. For the CDR3, the DNA is TGTGCCAGCAGTCGCACAGGGAGGGGTCAGCCCCAGCATTTT.

This clone has a single count. The J gene is TRBJ2-1, the V gene TRBV7-3; the D call may be TRBD1 or TRBD2 (5 bases each). CDR1 SGHTA and CDR2 FQGTGA come from the germline V gene. The CDR3 has 15 amino acids. Trimming removed 2 bases at V and 5 bases at J, with 13 bases between. The CDR3: CASSLALGRNNEQFF. The DNA of the CDR3 is TGTGCCAGCAGCTTAGCTCTGGGACGGAACAATGAGCAGTTCTTC.

V is TRBV7-9 and J is TRBJ2-1, with TRBD2 matching 14 bases. Germline V CDR1 and CDR2: SEHNR, FQNEAQ (reference sequence). The trim removed 5 bases at V and 7 bases at J, leaving 4 bases unmatched. The CDR3 is 15 residues long. CDR3 amino acids: CASSPGLAGVNEQFF. The CDR3 nucleotides read TGTGCCAGCAGCCCGGGACTAGCGGGAGTGAATGAGCAGTTCTTC.

The V gene is TRBV6-6, the J gene TRBJ1-6; a possible D gene is TRBD1 (5 bases). The germline V gene has CDR1 MNHNY and CDR2 SVGAGI (reference sequence). Trimming removed 6 bases at V and 10 bases at J, with 19 bases between. This CDR3 is built from 15 residues. The CDR3: CASSEPGFSYSPLHF. The CDR3 region has the DNA TGTGCCAGCAGCGAGCCAGGGTTTAGTTACTCACCCCTCCACTTT.

This clone was detected a few times. The chain has TRBV9 and TRBJ1-6; D gene uncertain. Germline-derived CDR1 and CDR2 are SGDLS and YYNGEE. The CDR3 totals 14 residues. Trimming removed 3 bases at V and 0 bases at J, with 4 bases between. The CDR3 bases are TGTGCCAGCAGCGAAAACTCCTATAATTCACCCCTCCACTTT. This codes for CASSENSYNSPLHF. The full variable domain, in which reference TRBV9 and TRBJ1-6 provide the parts outside the CDR3, is DSGVTQTPKHLITATGQRVTLRCSPRSGDLSVYWYQQSLDQGLQFLIQYYNGEERAKGNILERFSAQQFPDLHSELNLSSLELGDSALYFCASSENSYNSPLHFGNGTRLTVT.

The rearrangement uses TRBV6-1 and TRBJ1-2; D not resolved. Trimming took off 3 bases at V and 1 base at J, with 9 bases between the two ends. Germline V CDR1 and CDR2: MNHNS, SASEGT. There are 14 residues in the CDR3. The CDR3 bases are TGTGCCAGCAGTGATCCCGGGTTTAACTATGGCTACACCTTC. This sequence encodes CASSDPGFNYGYTF.

V usage is TRBV5-1 and J usage is TRBJ2-3; 11 bases agree with TRBD2. CDR1 is SGHRS and CDR2 is YFSETQ in the germline V gene. Trimming took 5 bases from V and 5 from J; bases not matched to a gene: 7. There are 15 residues in the CDR3. As DNA, the CDR3 is TGCGCCAGCAGGCATGGGACTAGCGGATTAGATACGCAGTATTTT. Translated, it gives CASRHGTSGLDTQYF.

This clone came up once. The chain employs TRBV19 and TRBJ1-5; D is uncertain. V gave up 4 bases and J gave up 4 bases, with 17 bases separating them. Germline lookup yields CDR1 LNHDA and CDR2 SQIVND (reference sequence). The CDR3 runs to 16 residues. This CDR3 reads CASSNVGSLANQPQHF. CDR3 nucleotides: TGTGCCAGTAGTAACGTTGGATCTCTGGCGAATCAGCCCCAGCATTTT.

The chain recombines TRBV7-9 with TRBJ2-7; D perhaps matches TRBD1 (5 bases). This CDR3 is 13 amino acids long. The germline CDR1 and CDR2 sequences are SEHNR and FQNEAQ (reference sequence). The germline V and J ends were trimmed by 1 base and 5 bases, with 9 bases remaining between them. The CDR3 DNA sequence: TGTGCCAGCAGCTTAGGAGGCAGGGACGAGCAGTACGTC. Amino acids: CASSLGGRDEQYV.

This clone was picked up many times. The chain couples TRBV10-1 to TRBJ1-2; 10 positions match TRBD1. Trimming at V came to 3 bases and at J to 2 bases, leaving 3 bases not matched to a gene. Germline loops: CDR1 WNHNN, CDR2 SYGVQD (reference sequence). This CDR3 spans 15 amino acids. CDR3 in DNA: TGCGCCAGCAGTGATAGGGGACAGGGGAACTATGGCTACACCTTC. Its protein is CASSDRGQGNYGYTF.

The V call is TRBV15, the J call TRBJ2-1; TRBD2 matches at 7 bases. The CDR3 spans 15 residues. Per the germline V gene, CDR1 is LNHNV and CDR2 is YYDKDF (reference sequence). V trimming: 5 bases; J trimming: 0 bases; junction bases outside the gene matches: 4. The CDR3 DNA reads as TGTGCCACCAGCGGGGGAGGGAGCTCCTACAATGAGCAGTTCTTC. Translation gives CATSGGGSSYNEQFF.

The chain combines TRBV7-9 with TRBJ2-7, with D possibly being TRBD2 (5 bases). Germline assignment: CDR1 SEHNR and CDR2 FQNEAQ (reference sequence). The CDR3 is 12 amino acids. Trimming shortened V by 4 bases and J by 7 bases, and 11 bases separated the two germline ends. CDR3 in DNA: TGTGCCAGCAGCTCCCCGCCGGGGGAGCAGTACGTC. Translated: CASSSPPGEQYV.

This clone was counted a few times. V is TRBV14 and J is TRBJ2-2; 7 bases are shared with TRBD1. With V trimmed by 1 base and J by 5 bases, 16 bases remained unmatched. The CDR3 consists of 19 residues. From germline, CDR1 is SGHDN and CDR2 FVKESK. As DNA, the CDR3 is TGTGCCAGCAGCCAAGGGGCATGGAGAGGGGGCGTAAGGACCGGGGAGCTGTTTTTT. Protein sequence: CASSQGAWRGGVRTGELFF.